These 18 T cell receptor beta chains came from one sample sequenced in a study of T cells in Graves' hyperthyroidism and ophthalmopathy. It was RNA transcripts that yielded the amplified TCR beta CDR3 regions. Initially, a first-round RT-PCR of the TCR CDR3 employed the HTBI primer set. TCRdb redid the calling of the multiplex PCR reads with MiXCR, one entry per CDR3 protein. The sample consists of a few hundred thousand distinct CDR3 sequences, roughly a sixth of them appearing once. The sequencing input was blood. The source of these receptors is a middle-aged woman with Graves' ophthalmopathy.

Here the CDR3 DNA reads TGTGCCACTTGGACAGGCCTGAGCTACACCTTC. It is translated as CATWTGLSYTF. V is TRBV24-1 and J is TRBJ1-2; 7 bases agree with TRBD1. Germline values: CDR1 KGHDR, CDR2 SFDVKD. CDR3 length equals 11 residues. The V gene end was trimmed by 10 bases and the J gene end by 9 bases; junction bases not matched to a gene: 7.

This clonotype appeared a few times. The chain couples TRBV29-1 to TRBJ2-1; D may be TRBD1 (6 bases). Looked up from germline, CDR1 is SQVTM and CDR2 is ANQGSEA. V lost 6 bases to trimming and J lost 8 bases, with 11 bases between them. The CDR3 is 11 residues long. CDR3 sequence (DNA): TGCAGCGTGGCCAGGGGCCATGAGCAGTTCTTC. Translating gives CSVARGHEQFF.

This clonotype was seen many times. V is TRBV6-1 and J is TRBJ1-5; possible D gene TRBD1, 5 bases. The CDR3 length is 15 residues. The germline V and J ends were trimmed by 1 base and 5 bases, with 12 bases remaining between them. Germline V lookup: CDR1 MNHNS, CDR2 SASEGT. The CDR3 sequence is CASSEGRTLYQPQHF. For the CDR3, the DNA is TGTGCCAGCAGTGAAGGAAGGACACTTTATCAGCCCCAGCATTTT.

This clonotype was seen repeatedly, ten times or more. The rearrangement joins TRBV11-1 to TRBJ2-2; a weak D match, TRBD2 (7 bases). Germline V gene lookup returns CDR1 SGHAT and CDR2 FQDESV (reference sequence). This CDR3 contains 15 residues. With 5 bases removed from V and 4 bases from J, the gap between germline ends came to 14 bases. The CDR3, as DNA: TGTGCCAGCAGCCGTAGGGGGGGCCTCACCGGGGAGCTGTTTTTT. Translated, it gives CASSRRGGLTGELFF.

This clonotype was detected only a few times. The junction does not match germline at one end; this may be a read error. This chain uses TRBV7-7 with TRBJ2-5, with TRBD1 identical over 7 bases. Germline CDR1 is SSHAT and CDR2 is FNYEAQ (reference sequence). This CDR3 comprises 14 residues. As DNA, the CDR3 is TGTGCTAGCAGCACTAACAGGGGAGCCGAGACCCAGTACTTC. This encodes CASSTNRGAETQYF.

This clonotype has a count of ten or more. The chain joins TRBV20-1 to TRBJ2-5; 7 bases match TRBD2. This CDR3 is built from 13 residues. Germline V gives CDR1 DFQATT, CDR2 SNEGSKA (reference sequence). With V trimmed by 6 bases and J by 3 bases, 7 bases remained unmatched. The CDR3 protein is CSAINGLEETQYF. For the CDR3, the DNA is TGCAGTGCGATAAACGGACTAGAAGAGACCCAGTACTTC.

This rearrangement joins TRBV6-1 to TRBJ1-3; TRBD1 might be the D (6 bases). The CDR3 sequence is 15 residues long. CDR1 is MNHNS, CDR2 SASEGT, per germline. The V gene lost 9 bases and the J gene lost 1 base, with 16 bases spanning the gap. This CDR3 is CASEDRRRSGNTIYF. The CDR3 DNA sequence: TGTGCCAGTGAAGACAGGCGAAGATCTGGAAACACCATATATTTT.

The chain carries TRBV6-4 and TRBJ2-3; D may be TRBD1 (5 bases). Between the trimmed V and J ends, which lost 3 bases and 9 bases, there was a span of 19 bases. This CDR3 contains 15 residues. Germline V gives CDR1 MRHNA, CDR2 SNTAGT. For the CDR3, the DNA is TGTGCCAGCAGTGAGTTAGGCCAGGGCGCCGGGACGCAGTATTTT. As protein: CASSELGQGAGTQYF.

This chain uses TRBV7-9 with TRBJ2-3, with 10 bases that match TRBD1. CDR3 size: 16 residues. Germline CDR1 reads SEHNR; CDR2 reads FQNEAQ (reference sequence). V dropped 5 bases and J dropped 3; count of bases not matched to a gene: 8. The CDR3 region has the DNA TGTGCCAGCAGCCACCACCGGACAGGGGGAACAGATACGCAGTATTTT. Encoded protein: CASSHHRTGGTDTQYF.

In this sample, this clonotype turned up a few times. The chain has TRBV5-1 and TRBJ2-1; possible D gene TRBD2, 7 bases. Trimming shortened V by 5 bases and J by 5 bases, and 17 bases separated the two germline ends. CDR3 length: 15 amino acids. Germline V gene data show CDR1 as SGHRS and CDR2 as YFSETQ. The CDR3: CASRGAGEGDNEQFF. CDR3 DNA sequence: TGCGCCAGCAGGGGGGCGGGAGAGGGAGACAATGAGCAGTTCTTC. The full variable domain, its missing parts supplied by reference TRBV5-1 and TRBJ2-1, is KAGVTQTPRYLIKTRGQQVTLSCSPISGHRSVSWYQQTPGQGLQFLFEYFSETQRNKGNFPGRFSGRQFSNSRSEMNVSTLELGDSALYLCASRGAGEGDNEQFFGPGTRLTVL.

This clonotype was counted between two and nine times. The genes are TRBV5-6 and TRBJ1-5, with a tentative D call TRBD1 (5 bases). V lost 3 bases, J lost 1 base, and 14 bases lay in between. The CDR3 sequence is 16 residues long. In germline, CDR1 is SGHDT, CDR2 YYEEEE. The CDR3 DNA reads TGTGCCAGCAGCTCCACAGGTAGATCGAGCAATCAGCCCCAGCATTTT. Residues: CASSSTGRSSNQPQHF.

This clonotype was seen a single time. V and J are TRBV28 and TRBJ2-2, with TRBD1 matching over 9 bases. The length of the CDR3 is 18 residues. Germline CDR1 MDHEN, CDR2 SYDVKM. The J segment lost 0 bases and the V segment lost 1 base, leaving 6 bases of the junction unmatched. The CDR3 spells CASSLSGQGETNTGELFF. In DNA, the CDR3 is TGTGCCAGCAGTTTATCGGGACAGGGAGAAACGAACACCGGGGAGCTGTTTTTT.

This clonotype was seen only a few times. V is TRBV27 and J is TRBJ1-5; D is possibly TRBD1 (6 bases). V was trimmed by 8 bases and J by 7 bases, leaving 15 bases between them. Germline CDR1 MNHEY, CDR2 SMNVEV (reference sequence). CDR3 length equals 13 residues. Here the CDR3 reads CASARSRGQPQHF. The CDR3 region has the DNA TGTGCCAGCGCCAGGTCCAGGGGACAGCCCCAGCATTTT.

This clonotype was observed at least ten times. CDR3 in amino acids: CASISQMNTEAFF. The CDR3 DNA is TGTGCCAGCATCAGCCAGATGAACACTGAAGCTTTCTTT. This chain joins TRBV6-1 and TRBJ1-1, with D hard to call. The CDR3 has 13 amino acids. Germline-derived CDR1 and CDR2 are MNHNS and SASEGT. Trimming took off 7 bases at V and 0 bases at J, with 9 bases between the two ends.

Many counts were recorded for this clonotype. The rearrangement uses TRBV2 and TRBJ2-3; perhaps TRBD1 as D (7 bases). This CDR3 region has 17 residues. V dropped 0 bases and J dropped 4 bases, with 17 bases sitting between them. Germline V gives CDR1 SNHLY, CDR2 FYNNEI. This CDR3 reads CASSEALRQGGSDTQYF. CDR3 nucleotides: TGTGCCAGCAGTGAAGCGCTTCGGCAGGGGGGTTCAGATACGCAGTATTTT.

The chain uses TRBV12-3 or TRBV12-4 and TRBJ2-3; TRBD1 matches 7 bases. This CDR3 comprises 14 residues. Germline trimming cut 4 bases from V and 1 base from J; bases unmatched to any gene: 2. CDR3 residues: CASSYDRGTDTQYF. The CDR3 DNA reads TGTGCCAGCAGTTACGACAGGGGCACAGATACGCAGTATTTT.

In its sample, this clonotype was seen many times. The rearrangement joins TRBV5-1 to TRBJ2-2, with D tentatively TRBD2 (5 bases). V lost 0 bases and J 6 bases, leaving 18 bases between the germline ends. CDR1 SGHRS and CDR2 YFSETQ come from the germline V gene. This CDR3 has 17 amino acids. In DNA form, the CDR3 reads TGCGCCAGCAGCTTGGATCCCGCGGGCCCACCCGCCGGGGAGCTGTTTTTT. Its protein is CASSLDPAGPPAGELFF.

This clonotype was observed at least ten times. V gene TRBV28 combines with J gene TRBJ1-1; 7 bases are a match to TRBD1. Trimming removed 6 bases from V and 10 bases from J; junction bases left unmatched: 5. CDR1 and CDR2 (germline): MDHEN, SYDVKM. The CDR3 extends over 11 amino acids. The CDR3 DNA reads as TGTGCCAGCAGCCTTAACAGGGGAGCTTTCTTT. Amino acids: CASSLNRGAFF.